Given below is one T cell receptor beta chain in context. Its antigen is not identified. Profiling relied on immunoSEQ multiplex PCR, and the TCRdb table lists in-frame clones only, not all of them. The sample shows a few million clones, roughly 92% of them seen only once. This record comes from a study of shared clonotypes between healthy human individuals. Study-level points and caveats: Generally, naive subsets came out with larger estimated richness than memory subsets. The donor pool, a small one, limited the genetic and exposure-history diversity represented. All-four-donor shared clonotypes had higher generation probabilities than non-shared clonotypes did. Depth was large, yet rarefaction showed that sorted-subset sequencing was incomplete.

The sample consisted of naive CD4+ T cells sorted from blood. Subset specified: CD45RA+ positively selected. This TCR was sampled from a man aged 18-30 years in good health.

This CDR3 is CASSMFSNQPQHF. For the CDR3, the DNA is TGTGCCAGTAGTATGTTTAGCAATCAGCCCCAGCATTTT. This chain connects TRBV19 to TRBJ1-5, with D uncertain. Germline values: CDR1 LNHDA, CDR2 SQIVND (reference sequence). This CDR3 has 13 residues. Trimming shortened V by 3 bases and J by 0 bases, and 3 bases separated the two germline ends.